The present entry profiles one TCR beta chain with its context. Its antigen remains unidentified. The sample holds no much larger clone one base away, and base qualities are not on file. This sample stems from a study of blood T cell repertoires in COVID-19 (dated by TCRdb to the early 2020s). A note on the overall study: Collaborator samples came from the United States, Italy and Spain and covered acute and convalescent phases of COVID-19. Subjects who had been exposed to COVID-19, were actively infected with it, or had recovered from it provided the deeply sampled blood TCRbeta repertoires that made up the dataset. The samples were drawn from the first 160 participants of the ongoing ImmuneRACE study and from more than 1,000 subjects provided by 6 global collaborators. Sample metadata almost always included a de-identified subject ID, COVID-19 status, age in years and sex. A freely available public database, intended as a resource for researchers studying the immune response to SARS-CoV-2, is where the repertoires were released. Where available, HLA class I and class II types were taken from metadata supplied by the sample provider and were not determined by assay-based typing. The prospective study material was composed of cDNA or gDNA derived from T cells, B-cell-depleted T cells, or PBMCs.

Overall results and qualifications from the work: The quantity of clinical and demographic metadata differed by source and by participant and was supplied without curation.

TCRbeta CDR3 regions were amplified from genomic DNA by means of the immunoSEQ Assay, a bias-controlled multiplex PCR. Turning to the authors' computational methods: Nucleated cell counts per sample were estimated from amplification of reference gene primers within the assay. Sequence reads were collapsed and filtered to measure the absolute abundance of every unique TCRbeta CDR3 rearrangement. For each sample, productive Simpson clonality was calculated as the square root of Simpson's diversity index across productive rearrangements. TCRdb obtained this table from immuneACCESS and retained in-frame rearrangements with V and J assigned. These tables miss some clones; where compared with another copy, unresolved V genes account for less than half of the shortfall, and the remainder is unexplained. The V and J calls and the clone size are those of that table, but D and trimming were determined from the DNA. Here the sample has a few hundred thousand clones; about 89% occur a single time. Approximately 0.94% of the sample rests with the top ten.

Samples from volunteer blood donors who had recovered from COVID-19 were contributed by a second Seattle source. The collaborating institutions used their own protocols to collect whole blood in K2EDTA tubes. For TCRbeta analysis, collaborators shipped samples as frozen whole blood, isolated PBMCs, or DNA extracted from either of those sample types. The CDR3 goes from the cysteine to the phenylalanine over 16 residues. Solely the CDR3 DNA is kept, with 48 bases framed from the first base. V loses 3 bases at its end and J loses 6 bases; junction bases beyond the gene matches: 7. CDR1 and CDR2, per the germline V gene, are KGHDR and SFDVKD.

Sequencing used peripheral blood. The rearranged chain carries TRBV24-1 and TRBJ1-5, and 10 junction bases match TRBD1. This clonotype originated in a woman aged 40 to 55 who had recovered from COVID-19. The CDR3 sequence is CATSDPGTGVPQPQHF. The sequence in DNA is TGTGCCACCAGTGATCCCGGGACAGGGGTTCCTCAGCCCCAGCATTTT.